This is a list of T cell receptor beta chains from one sample in a study of blood T cell repertoires in COVID-19. This table comes from immunoSEQ multiplex PCR, and its TCRdb copy is limited to in-frame clones, with some not included. The sample records around 440,000 clones, around 89% being singletons. Sequenced sample: peripheral blood. The receptors were gathered from a woman in her 50s with COVID-19, enrolled during active disease. The conserved cysteine and the conserved F or W are not part of the CDR3 here. A D gene is named only where the DNA matches it firmly.

v_call: TRBV6-5; d_call: NA; j_call: TRBJ1-1; cdr3_length: 11; cdr3_aa: ATQGILWTEAF
v_call: TRBV10-3; d_call: TRBD2; j_call: TRBJ2-2; cdr3_length: 13; cdr3_aa: AISAASGYAGELF
v_call: TRBV24-1; d_call: TRBD2; j_call: TRBJ2-1; cdr3_length: 13; cdr3_aa: ATSEKGRVLNEQF
v_call: TRBV19; d_call: NA; j_call: TRBJ2-3; cdr3_length: 9; cdr3_aa: ASSHLATQY
v_call: TRBV2; d_call: NA; j_call: TRBJ1-6; cdr3_length: 9; cdr3_aa: ASTRDSPLH
v_call: TRBV19; d_call: NA; j_call: TRBJ1-1; cdr3_length: 12; cdr3_aa: AGKSTGLDTEAF
v_call: TRBV7-6; d_call: NA; j_call: TRBJ1-2; cdr3_length: 13; cdr3_aa: ASSFDTGTNYGYT
v_call: TRBV19; d_call: NA; j_call: TRBJ1-5; cdr3_length: 12; cdr3_aa: ASSRSGSYQPQH
v_call: TRBV28; d_call: TRBD2; j_call: TRBJ2-5; cdr3_length: 16; cdr3_aa: ASSFDLASGGYQETQY
v_call: TRBV3-1/TRBV3-2; d_call: TRBD1; j_call: TRBJ2-3; cdr3_length: 14; cdr3_aa: ASSQEKKAWPRGPY
v_call: TRBV27; d_call: TRBD2; j_call: TRBJ2-1; cdr3_length: 12; cdr3_aa: ASRLGGGADEQF
v_call: TRBV6-1; d_call: NA; j_call: TRBJ1-3; cdr3_length: 12; cdr3_aa: ASSDRGLGNTIY
v_call: TRBV5-1; d_call: TRBD1; j_call: TRBJ1-2; cdr3_length: 12; cdr3_aa: ASSSGQGNYGYT
v_call: TRBV6-5; d_call: TRBD2; j_call: TRBJ2-7; cdr3_length: 14; cdr3_aa: ASSYSGGGESYEQY
v_call: TRBV9; d_call: TRBD2; j_call: TRBJ2-7; cdr3_length: 13; cdr3_aa: ASSATSGGTYEQY
v_call: TRBV7-9; d_call: TRBD1; j_call: TRBJ2-7; cdr3_length: 12; cdr3_aa: ASSHRDRDHEQY
v_call: TRBV19; d_call: TRBD1; j_call: TRBJ1-1; cdr3_length: 11; cdr3_aa: ASSRDRDTEAF
v_call: TRBV7-3; d_call: TRBD1; j_call: TRBJ1-3; cdr3_length: 14; cdr3_aa: ASSPTGGRSGNTIY
v_call: TRBV11-2; d_call: NA; j_call: TRBJ1-1; cdr3_length: 12; cdr3_aa: ASSLTLTDTEAF
v_call: TRBV29-1; d_call: NA; j_call: TRBJ2-3; cdr3_length: 14; cdr3_aa: SVQSYGGDQADTQY
v_call: TRBV28; d_call: TRBD1; j_call: TRBJ1-2; cdr3_length: 12; cdr3_aa: ASSFQTGEDGYT
v_call: TRBV7-9; d_call: NA; j_call: TRBJ1-4; cdr3_length: 11; cdr3_aa: ASRLPGDEKLF
v_call: TRBV5-4; d_call: NA; j_call: TRBJ2-2; cdr3_length: 12; cdr3_aa: ASSLASHNGELF
v_call: TRBV11-2; d_call: NA; j_call: TRBJ1-1; cdr3_length: 13; cdr3_aa: ASSLGTAMNTEAF
v_call: TRBV10-3; d_call: NA; j_call: TRBJ1-5; cdr3_length: 11; cdr3_aa: AISGRENQPQH
v_call: TRBV30; d_call: NA; j_call: TRBJ2-5; cdr3_length: 11; cdr3_aa: AWSLRSSGTQY
v_call: TRBV10-1; d_call: NA; j_call: TRBJ1-3; cdr3_length: 12; cdr3_aa: ASSATAYPNTIY
v_call: TRBV15; d_call: TRBD2; j_call: TRBJ2-7; cdr3_length: 10; cdr3_aa: ATWGGAGEQY
v_call: TRBV5-1; d_call: TRBD2; j_call: TRBJ2-1; cdr3_length: 12; cdr3_aa: ASSPRTSSNEQF
v_call: TRBV11-1; d_call: TRBD1; j_call: TRBJ1-6; cdr3_length: 12; cdr3_aa: ASSSDRVNSPLH
v_call: TRBV2; d_call: NA; j_call: TRBJ1-4; cdr3_length: 13; cdr3_aa: ASSEAQGFGEKLF
v_call: TRBV2; d_call: NA; j_call: TRBJ1-1; cdr3_length: 12; cdr3_aa: ASTSPGIGTEAF
v_call: TRBV19; d_call: NA; j_call: TRBJ1-4; cdr3_length: 12; cdr3_aa: ASRAGVSNEKLF
v_call: TRBV6-5; d_call: TRBD1; j_call: TRBJ1-2; cdr3_length: 13; cdr3_aa: ASSPGQGVNYGYT
v_call: TRBV5-1; d_call: NA; j_call: TRBJ2-3; cdr3_length: 13; cdr3_aa: ASRGGVQGADTQY